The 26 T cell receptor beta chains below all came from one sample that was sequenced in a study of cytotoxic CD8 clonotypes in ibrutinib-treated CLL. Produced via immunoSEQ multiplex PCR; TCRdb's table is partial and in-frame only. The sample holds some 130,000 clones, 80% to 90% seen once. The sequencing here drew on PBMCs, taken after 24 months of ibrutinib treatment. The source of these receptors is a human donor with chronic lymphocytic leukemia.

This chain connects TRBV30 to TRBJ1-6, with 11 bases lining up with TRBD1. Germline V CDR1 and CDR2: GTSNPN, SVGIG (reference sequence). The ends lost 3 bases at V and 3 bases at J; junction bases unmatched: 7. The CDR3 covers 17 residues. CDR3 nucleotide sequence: TGTGCCTGGAGCTCCGGGACAGGGGGTTTCTATAATTCACCCCTCCACTTT. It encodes CAWSSGTGGFYNSPLHF. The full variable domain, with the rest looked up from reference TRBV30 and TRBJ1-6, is SQTIHQWPATLVQPVGSPLSLECTVEGTSNPNLYWYRQAAGRGLQLLFYSVGIGQISSEVPQNLSASRPQDRQFILSSKKLLLSDSGFYLCAWSSGTGGFYNSPLHFGNGTRLTVT.

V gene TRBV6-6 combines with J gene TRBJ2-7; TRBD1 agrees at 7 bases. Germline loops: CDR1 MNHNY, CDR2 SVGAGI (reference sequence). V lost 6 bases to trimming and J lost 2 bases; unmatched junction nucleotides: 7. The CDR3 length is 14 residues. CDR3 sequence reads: CASRTHRGTYEQYF. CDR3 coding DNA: TGTGCCAGCAGGACTCACAGGGGAACCTACGAGCAGTACTTC.

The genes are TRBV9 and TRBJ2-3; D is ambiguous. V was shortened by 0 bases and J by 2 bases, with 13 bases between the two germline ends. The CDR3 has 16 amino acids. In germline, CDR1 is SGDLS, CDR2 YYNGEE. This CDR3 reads CASSVGIGGSTDTQYF. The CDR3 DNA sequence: TGTGCCAGCAGCGTAGGCATTGGCGGATCCACAGATACGCAGTATTTT.

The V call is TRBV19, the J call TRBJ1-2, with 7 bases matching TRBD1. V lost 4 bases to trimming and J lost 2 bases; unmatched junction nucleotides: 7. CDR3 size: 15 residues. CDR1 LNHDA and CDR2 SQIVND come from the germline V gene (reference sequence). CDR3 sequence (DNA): TGTGCCAGTAGTAAGGGGGCAGGGGACAACTATGGCTACACCTTC. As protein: CASSKGAGDNYGYTF. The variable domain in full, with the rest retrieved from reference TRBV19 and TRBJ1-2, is DGGITQSPKYLFRKEGQNVTLSCEQNLNHDAMYWYRQDPGQGLRLIYYSQIVNDFQKGDIAEGYSVSREKKESFPLTVTSAQKNPTAFYLCASSKGAGDNYGYTFGSGTRLTVV.

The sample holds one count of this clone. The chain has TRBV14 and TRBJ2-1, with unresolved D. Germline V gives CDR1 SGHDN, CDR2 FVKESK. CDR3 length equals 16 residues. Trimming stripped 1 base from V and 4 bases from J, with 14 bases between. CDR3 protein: CASSQGTATPYNEQFF. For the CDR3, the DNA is TGTGCCAGCAGCCAAGGGACCGCCACCCCTTACAATGAGCAGTTCTTC. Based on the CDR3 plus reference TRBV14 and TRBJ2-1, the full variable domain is EAGVTQFPSHSVIEKGQTVTLRCDPISGHDNLYWYRRVMGKEIKFLLHFVKESKQDESGMPNNRFLAERTGGTYSTLKVQPAELEDSGVYFCASSQGTATPYNEQFFGPGTRLTVL.

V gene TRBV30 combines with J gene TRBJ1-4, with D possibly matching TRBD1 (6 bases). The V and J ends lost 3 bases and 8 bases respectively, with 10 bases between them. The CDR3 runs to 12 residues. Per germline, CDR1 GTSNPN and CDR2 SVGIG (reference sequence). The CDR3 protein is CAWRDDREKLFF. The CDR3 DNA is TGTGCCTGGAGAGACGACAGGGAAAAACTGTTTTTT. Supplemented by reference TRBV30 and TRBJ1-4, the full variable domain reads SQTIHQWPATLVQPVGSPLSLECTVEGTSNPNLYWYRQAAGRGLQLLFYSVGIGQISSEVPQNLSASRPQDRQFILSSKKLLLSDSGFYLCAWRDDREKLFFGSGTQLSVL.

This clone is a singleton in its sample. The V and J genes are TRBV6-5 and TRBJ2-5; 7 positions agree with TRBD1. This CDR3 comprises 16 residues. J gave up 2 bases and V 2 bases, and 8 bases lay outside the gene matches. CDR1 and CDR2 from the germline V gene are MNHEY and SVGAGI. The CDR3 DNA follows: TGTGCCAGCAGTTACACCTGGACAGGAAAGCAAGAGACCCAGTACTTC. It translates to CASSYTWTGKQETQYF.

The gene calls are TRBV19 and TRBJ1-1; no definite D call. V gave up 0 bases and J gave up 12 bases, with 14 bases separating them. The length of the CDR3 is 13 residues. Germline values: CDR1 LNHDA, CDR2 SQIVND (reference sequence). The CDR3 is CASSIDRAKGPFF. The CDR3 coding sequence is TGTGCCAGTAGTATAGATCGGGCTAAGGGCCCTTTCTTT.

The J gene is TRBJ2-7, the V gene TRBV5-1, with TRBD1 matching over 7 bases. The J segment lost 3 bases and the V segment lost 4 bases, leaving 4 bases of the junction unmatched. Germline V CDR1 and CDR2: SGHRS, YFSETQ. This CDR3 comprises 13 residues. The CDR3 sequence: CASSPRDSYEQYF. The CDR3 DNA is TGCGCCAGCAGCCCCCGGGACAGCTACGAGCAGTACTTC.

The CDR3, as DNA: TGTGCCAGTCAAGATCTCAGCAGGGGGCAACACGAGCAGTACTTC. Protein sequence: CASQDLSRGQHEQYF. The chain employs TRBV19 and TRBJ2-7; 8 positions agree with TRBD1. CDR3 size: 15 residues. J was trimmed by 5 bases and V by 8 bases; bases with no gene match: 14. Per the germline V gene, CDR1 is LNHDA and CDR2 is SQIVND (reference sequence).

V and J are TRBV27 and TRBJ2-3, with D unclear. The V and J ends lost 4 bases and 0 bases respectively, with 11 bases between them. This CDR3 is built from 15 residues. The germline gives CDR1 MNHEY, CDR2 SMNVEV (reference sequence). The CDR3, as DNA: TGTGCCAGCAGTTACAAGGGCTCTAGCACAGATACGCAGTATTTT. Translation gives CASSYKGSSTDTQYF.

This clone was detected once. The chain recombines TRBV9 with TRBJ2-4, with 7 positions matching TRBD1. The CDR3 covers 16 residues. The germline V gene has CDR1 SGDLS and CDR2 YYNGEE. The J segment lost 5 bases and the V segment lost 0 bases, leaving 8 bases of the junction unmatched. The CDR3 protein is CASSVAPSTGQNIQYF. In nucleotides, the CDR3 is TGTGCCAGCAGCGTAGCACCGTCGACAGGGCAAAACATTCAGTACTTC.

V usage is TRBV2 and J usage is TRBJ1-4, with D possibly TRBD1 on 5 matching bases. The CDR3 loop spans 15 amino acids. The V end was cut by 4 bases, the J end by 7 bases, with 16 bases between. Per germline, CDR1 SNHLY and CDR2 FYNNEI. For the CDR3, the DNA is TGTGCCAGCAGTGGTACCGGGGCACCTGGTGAAAAACTGTTTTTT. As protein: CASSGTGAPGEKLFF.

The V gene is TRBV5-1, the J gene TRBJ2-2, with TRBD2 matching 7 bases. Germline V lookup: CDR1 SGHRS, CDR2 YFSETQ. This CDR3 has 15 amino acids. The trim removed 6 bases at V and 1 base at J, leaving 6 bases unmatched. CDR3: CASTLAVGNTGELFF. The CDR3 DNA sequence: TGCGCCAGCACCCTAGCGGTTGGGAACACCGGGGAGCTGTTTTTT.

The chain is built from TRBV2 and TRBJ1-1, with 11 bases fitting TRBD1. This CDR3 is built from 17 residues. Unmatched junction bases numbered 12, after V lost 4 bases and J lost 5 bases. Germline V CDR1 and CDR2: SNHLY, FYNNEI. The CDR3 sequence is CASSVFRDRGGRTEAFF. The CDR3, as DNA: TGTGCCAGCAGTGTTTTCCGGGACAGGGGGGGCCGGACTGAAGCTTTCTTT.

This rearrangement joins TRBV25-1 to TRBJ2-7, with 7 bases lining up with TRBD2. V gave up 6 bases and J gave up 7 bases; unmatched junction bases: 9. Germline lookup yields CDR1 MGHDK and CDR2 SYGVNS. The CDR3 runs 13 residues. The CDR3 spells CASSKAAGYEQYF. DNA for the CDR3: TGTGCCAGCAGCAAGGCAGCGGGATATGAGCAGTACTTC.

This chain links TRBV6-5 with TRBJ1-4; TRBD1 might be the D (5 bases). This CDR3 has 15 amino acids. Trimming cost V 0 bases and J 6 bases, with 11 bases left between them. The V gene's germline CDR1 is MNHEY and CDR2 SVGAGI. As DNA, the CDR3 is TGTGCCAGCAGTTACTCTTTGGCGGGGGATGAAAAACTGTTTTTT. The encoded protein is CASSYSLAGDEKLFF.

The CDR3, as DNA: TGTGCCAGCTCACCCCCGGTCGACAGGGATCTAGGGGGCTACACCTTC. Translating it yields CASSPPVDRDLGGYTF. The chain links TRBV18 to TRBJ1-2, with TRBD1 identical over 7 bases. This CDR3 has 16 residues. Germline-derived CDR1 and CDR2 are KGHSH and LQKENI. V shed 3 bases, J shed 8 bases, and the junction held 15 bases outside the gene matches.

The CDR3 region is CASSFLGQGHEQYF. As DNA, the CDR3 is TGTGCCAGCAGCTTCCTGGGACAGGGACACGAGCAGTACTTC. The chain recombines TRBV13 with TRBJ2-7; 9 bases are a match to TRBD1. The CDR3 length is 14 residues. V shed 3 bases, J shed 5 bases, and the junction held 5 bases outside the gene matches. The germline CDR1 and CDR2 sequences are PRHDT and FYEKMQ (reference sequence).

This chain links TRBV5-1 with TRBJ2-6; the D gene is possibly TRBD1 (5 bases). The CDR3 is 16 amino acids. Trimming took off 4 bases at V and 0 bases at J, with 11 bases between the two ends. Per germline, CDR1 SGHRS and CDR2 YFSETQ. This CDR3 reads CASSPGHNSGANVLTF. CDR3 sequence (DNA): TGCGCCAGCAGCCCCGGACACAACTCTGGGGCCAACGTCCTGACTTTC. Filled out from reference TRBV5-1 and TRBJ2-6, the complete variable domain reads KAGVTQTPRYLIKTRGQQVTLSCSPISGHRSVSWYQQTPGQGLQFLFEYFSETQRNKGNFPGRFSGRQFSNSRSEMNVSTLELGDSALYLCASSPGHNSGANVLTFGAGSRLTVL.

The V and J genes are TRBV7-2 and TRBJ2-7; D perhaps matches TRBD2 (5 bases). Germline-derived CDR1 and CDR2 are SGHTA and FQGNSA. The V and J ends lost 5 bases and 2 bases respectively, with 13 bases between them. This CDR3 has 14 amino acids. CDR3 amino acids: CASSPSGLAYEQYF. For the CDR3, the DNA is TGTGCCAGCAGCCCGTCGGGGTTGGCCTACGAGCAGTACTTC.

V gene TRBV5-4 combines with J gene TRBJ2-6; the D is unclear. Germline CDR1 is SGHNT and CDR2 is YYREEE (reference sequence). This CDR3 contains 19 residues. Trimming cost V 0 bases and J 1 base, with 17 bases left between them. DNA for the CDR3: TGTGCCAGCAGCTTGGATTTAGCCACCATCGTATCTGGGGCCAACGTCCTGACTTTC. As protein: CASSLDLATIVSGANVLTF.

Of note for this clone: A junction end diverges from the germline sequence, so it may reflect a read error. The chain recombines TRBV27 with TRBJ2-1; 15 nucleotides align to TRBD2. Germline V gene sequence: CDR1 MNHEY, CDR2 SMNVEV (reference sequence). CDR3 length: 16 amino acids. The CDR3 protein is CASSPSGLAGGAIKIF. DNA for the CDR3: TGTGCCAGCAGTCCATCGGGACTAGCGGGGGGAGCCATAAAGATCTTC.

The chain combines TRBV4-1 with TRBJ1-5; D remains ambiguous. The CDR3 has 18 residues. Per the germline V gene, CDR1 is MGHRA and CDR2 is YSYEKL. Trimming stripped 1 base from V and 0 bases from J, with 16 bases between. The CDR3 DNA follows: TGCGCCAGCAGCCAAGGCGCGGCAGGACCCATTAGCAATCAGCCCCAGCATTTT. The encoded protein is CASSQGAAGPISNQPQHF.

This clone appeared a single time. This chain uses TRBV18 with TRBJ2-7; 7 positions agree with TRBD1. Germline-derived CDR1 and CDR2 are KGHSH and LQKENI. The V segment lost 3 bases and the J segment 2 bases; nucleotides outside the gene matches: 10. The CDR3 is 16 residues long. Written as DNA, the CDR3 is TGTGCCAGCTCACCCCCCTTGACAGGGATCCCCTACGAGCAGTACTTC. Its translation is CASSPPLTGIPYEQYF.

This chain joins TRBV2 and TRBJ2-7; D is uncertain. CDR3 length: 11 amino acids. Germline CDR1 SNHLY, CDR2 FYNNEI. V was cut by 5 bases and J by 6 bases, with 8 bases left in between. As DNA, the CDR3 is TGTGCCAGCAGTACACGCGTCGAGCAGTACTTC. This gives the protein CASSTRVEQYF.